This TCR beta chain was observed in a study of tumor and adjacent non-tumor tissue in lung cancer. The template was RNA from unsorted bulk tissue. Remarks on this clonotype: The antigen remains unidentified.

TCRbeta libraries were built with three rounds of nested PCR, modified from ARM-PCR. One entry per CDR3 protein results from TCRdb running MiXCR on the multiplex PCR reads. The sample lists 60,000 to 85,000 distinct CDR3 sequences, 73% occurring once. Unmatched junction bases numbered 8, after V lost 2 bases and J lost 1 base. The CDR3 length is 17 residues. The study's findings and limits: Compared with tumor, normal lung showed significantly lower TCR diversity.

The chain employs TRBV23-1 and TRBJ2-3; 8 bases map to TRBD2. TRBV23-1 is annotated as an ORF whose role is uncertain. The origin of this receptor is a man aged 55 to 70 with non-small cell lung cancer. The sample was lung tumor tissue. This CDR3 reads CASSQQRTSSRTDTQYF. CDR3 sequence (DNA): TGCGCCAGCAGTCAACAGAGGACTAGCAGCCGCACAGATACGCAGTATTTT.